This T cell receptor beta chain was retrieved from a study of T cell responses to AZD1222 COVID-19 vaccine. General observations from the study: At baseline, just 5 or 6 AZD1222 recipients tested seropositive. Per reports, nearly half of all spike-specific TCRs target regions that are unmutated in variants.

Generated by immunoSEQ multiplex PCR, the TCRdb table keeps only in-frame clones and is missing some. The sample comprises approximately 190,000 clones, 80% to 90% of which are singletons, and around 2.9% rests with the top ten. This CDR3 contains 17 residues. The germline V and J ends were trimmed by 3 bases and 2 bases, with 19 bases remaining between them. In regard to this clone: Its antigen is not known.

This receptor was identified in an adult in good health. Sequencing used peripheral blood, obtained on day 0 of MenACWY control vaccination. This rearrangement joins TRBV23-1 to TRBJ1-1; D possibly corresponds to TRBD1 (5 bases). TRBV23-1 belongs to the ORF category, with a function that is uncertain. The CDR3 DNA is TGCGCCAGCAGTCATTTCCCCCGGGACCGAGAAAACACTGAAGCTTTCTTT. Translation: CASSHFPRDRENTEAFF.